Here is one TCR beta chain with its context. Its antigen is still unknown. No qualities accompany the bases; no much larger clone lies one base away. Libraries were built with the immunoSEQ multiplex PCR assay. The authors' pipeline ran thus. A statistical classification framework was built for diagnosing cytomegalovirus status from the catalog of TCR beta chain sequences. TCRdb took over this immuneACCESS table, retaining in-frame rearrangements with V and J assigned. Such tables are incomplete; in checked studies, under half of the missing clones stem from an unresolved V gene, and the remainder is unexplained. The D gene and trimming were derived from the DNA, and the V and J assignments and clone size from that table. The sample table lists about 170,000 clones, 85% to 90% of them with a count of one. 5% to 7% of the sample is in the top ten clones. These data come from a study of cytomegalovirus exposure and HLA in healthy donors (dated by TCRdb to the late 2010s). Concerning the study at large: According to a later analysis, the 120 or so validation repertoires were produced on the same platform as the roughly 600 repertoires of the first cohort. The study aimed to test whether signatures of past pathogen exposure could be identified by cataloging public T cell receptors. Besides the first cohort of hundreds of subjects, a separate validation cohort made up of 120 or so different subjects was used. To predict cytomegalovirus infection status, the study brought together high-throughput TCR immunosequencing, statistical association of individual TCRs with disease status, and machine learning. What the research found in general, with its limitations: A few of the identified cytomegalovirus-associated TCR beta chains were confirmed in vitro to be specific for cytomegalovirus antigens. The study listed 150 to 200 TCR beta chains as associated with cytomegalovirus. According to the authors, the approach could potentially be generalized to other disease states and immunological phenotypes. All 110 or so repertoires were used to score co-occurrence in the validation cohort in a later analysis, because that analysis had no HLA typing for the cohort. A later analysis found that TCRs clustered in the first cohort also tended to co-occur in the 95 to 150 validation repertoires, with 90% to 95% of cluster scores above 0. The classifier was reported to diagnose cytomegalovirus status with high specificity and sensitivity in both the original and validation cohorts. Most TCR sequences were seen in very few donors, while some public TCRs were found in many individuals.

Separate from the roughly 700-subject first cohort, the validation cohort of 120 subjects was the group to which the donors belonged. The sequence was collected from a woman aged 25 to 45 in good health and CMV-seronegative. Sequencing input: PBMCs.

In nucleotide form, the sequence is TGTGCCAGCAGTAAAACAGGGGTCAACACCGGGGAGCTGTTTTTT. It translates to CASSKTGVNTGELFF. This chain is built from TRBV6-6 and TRBJ2-2; the central 7 bases match TRBD1. The germline V and J ends show losses of 5 bases and 2 bases respectively, and no gene match explains 5 bases of the junction. The germline V gene (reference sequence) provides CDR1 MNHNY and CDR2 SVGAGI. Its CDR3 holds 15 amino acids, cysteine through phenylalanine. Solely the CDR3 DNA is kept, with 45 bases framed from the first base.